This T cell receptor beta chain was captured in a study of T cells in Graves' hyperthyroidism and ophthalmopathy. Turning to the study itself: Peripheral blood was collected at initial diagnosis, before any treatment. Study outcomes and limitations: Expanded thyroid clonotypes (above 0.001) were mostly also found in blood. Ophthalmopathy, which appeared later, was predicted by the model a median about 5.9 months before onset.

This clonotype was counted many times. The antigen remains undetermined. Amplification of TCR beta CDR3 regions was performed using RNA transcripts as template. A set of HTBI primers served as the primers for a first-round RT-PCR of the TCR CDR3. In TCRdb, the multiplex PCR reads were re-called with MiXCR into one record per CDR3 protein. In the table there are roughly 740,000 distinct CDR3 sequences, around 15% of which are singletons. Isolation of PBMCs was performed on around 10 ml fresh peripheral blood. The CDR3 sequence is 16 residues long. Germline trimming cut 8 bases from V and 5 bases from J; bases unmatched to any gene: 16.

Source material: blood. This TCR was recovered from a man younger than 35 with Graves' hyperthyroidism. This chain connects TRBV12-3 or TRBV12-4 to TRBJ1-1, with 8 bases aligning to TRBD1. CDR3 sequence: CASSSGAGGLPTEAFF. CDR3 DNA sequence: TGTGCCAGCTCTTCCGGGGCAGGGGGCCTTCCAACTGAAGCTTTCTTT.